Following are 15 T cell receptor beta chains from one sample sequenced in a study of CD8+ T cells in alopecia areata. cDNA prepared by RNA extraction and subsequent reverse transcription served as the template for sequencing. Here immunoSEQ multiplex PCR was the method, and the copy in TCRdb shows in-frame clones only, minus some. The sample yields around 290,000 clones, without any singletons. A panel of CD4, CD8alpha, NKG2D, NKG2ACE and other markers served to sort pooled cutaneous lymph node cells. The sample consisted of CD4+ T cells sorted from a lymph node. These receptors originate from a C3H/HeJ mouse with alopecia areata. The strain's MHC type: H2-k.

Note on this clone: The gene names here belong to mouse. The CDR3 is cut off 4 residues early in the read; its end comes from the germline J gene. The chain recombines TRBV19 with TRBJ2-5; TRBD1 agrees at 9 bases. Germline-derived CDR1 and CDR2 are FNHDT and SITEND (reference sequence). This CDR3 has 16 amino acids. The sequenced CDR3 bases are TGTGCCAGCAGGCCCGGGACAGGGAGGCCTCGGGAC. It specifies CASRPGTGRPRD. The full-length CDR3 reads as CASRPGTGRPRDTQYF.

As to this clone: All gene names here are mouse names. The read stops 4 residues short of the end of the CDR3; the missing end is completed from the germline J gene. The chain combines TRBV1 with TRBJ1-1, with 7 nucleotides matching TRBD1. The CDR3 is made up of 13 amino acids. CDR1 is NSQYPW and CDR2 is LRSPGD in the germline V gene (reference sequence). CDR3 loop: CTCSADRQGEVFF. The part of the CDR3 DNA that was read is TGCACCTGCAGTGCAGATCGACAGGGA.

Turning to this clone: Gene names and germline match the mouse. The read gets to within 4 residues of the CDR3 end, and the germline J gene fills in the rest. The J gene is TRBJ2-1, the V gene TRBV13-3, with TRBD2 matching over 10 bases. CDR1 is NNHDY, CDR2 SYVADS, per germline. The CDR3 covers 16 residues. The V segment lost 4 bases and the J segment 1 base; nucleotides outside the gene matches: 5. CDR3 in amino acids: CASSTTGGPNYAEQFF. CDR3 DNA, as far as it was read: TGTGCCAGCAGTACGACTGGGGGGCCAAACTATGCT.

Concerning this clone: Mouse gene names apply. CDR3: CASSDGGDSDYTF. CDR3 DNA (partial): TGTGCCAGCAGTGATGGTGGGGACTCC. The V gene is TRBV13-3, the J gene TRBJ1-2; D unclear. The DNA ends 4 residues before the CDR3 does, and the rest of the CDR3 is filled in from the germline J gene. This CDR3 contains 13 residues. Germline V CDR1 and CDR2: NNHDY, SYVADS. V lost 0 bases and J lost 3, with 6 bases in between.

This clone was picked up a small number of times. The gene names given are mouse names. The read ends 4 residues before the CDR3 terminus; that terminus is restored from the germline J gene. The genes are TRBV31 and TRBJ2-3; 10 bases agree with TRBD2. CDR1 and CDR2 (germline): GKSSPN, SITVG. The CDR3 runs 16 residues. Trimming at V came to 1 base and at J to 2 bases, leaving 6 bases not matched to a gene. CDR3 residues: CAWSPQAGGAAETLYF. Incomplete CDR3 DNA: TGTGCCTGGAGTCCCCAGGCTGGGGGGGCTGCAGAA.

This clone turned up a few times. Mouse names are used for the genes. The CDR3 region is CASRAGTGGNTGQLYF. The sequenced CDR3 bases are TGTGCCAGCAGGGCCGGGACTGGGGGAAACACCGGG. The chain couples TRBV19 to TRBJ2-2; TRBD2 aligns across 11 bases. The read terminates 4 residues ahead of where the CDR3 ends, so the germline J gene completes it. This CDR3 region has 16 residues. Germline assignment: CDR1 FNHDT and CDR2 SITEND (reference sequence). V lost 5 bases and J lost 1; bases outside the gene matches: 4.

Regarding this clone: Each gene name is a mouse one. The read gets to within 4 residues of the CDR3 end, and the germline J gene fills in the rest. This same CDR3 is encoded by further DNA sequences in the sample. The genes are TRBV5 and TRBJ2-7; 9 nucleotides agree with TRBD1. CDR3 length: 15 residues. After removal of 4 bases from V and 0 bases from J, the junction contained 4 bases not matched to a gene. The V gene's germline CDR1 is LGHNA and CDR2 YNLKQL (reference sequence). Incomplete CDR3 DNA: TGTGCCAGCAGCCGGGGACAGGGAAGCTCCTAT. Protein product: CASSRGQGSSY. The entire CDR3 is CASSRGQGSSYEQYF.

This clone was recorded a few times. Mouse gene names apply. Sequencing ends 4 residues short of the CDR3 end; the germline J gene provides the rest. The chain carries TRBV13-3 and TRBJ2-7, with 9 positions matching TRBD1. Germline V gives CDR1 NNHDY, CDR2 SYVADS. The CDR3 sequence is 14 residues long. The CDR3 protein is CASSDGQGVDEQYF. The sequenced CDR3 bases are TGTGCCAGCAGTGATGGACAGGGGGTTGAT.

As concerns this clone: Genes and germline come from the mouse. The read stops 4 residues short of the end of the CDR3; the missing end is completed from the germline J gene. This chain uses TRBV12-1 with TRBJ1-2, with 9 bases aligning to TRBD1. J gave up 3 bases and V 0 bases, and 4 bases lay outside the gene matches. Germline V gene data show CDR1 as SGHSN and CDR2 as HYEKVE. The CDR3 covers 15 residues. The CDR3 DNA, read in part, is TGTGCCAGCTCTCTCCCGGGACAGGGAGACTCC. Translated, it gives CASSLPGQGDS. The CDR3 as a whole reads CASSLPGQGDSDYTF.

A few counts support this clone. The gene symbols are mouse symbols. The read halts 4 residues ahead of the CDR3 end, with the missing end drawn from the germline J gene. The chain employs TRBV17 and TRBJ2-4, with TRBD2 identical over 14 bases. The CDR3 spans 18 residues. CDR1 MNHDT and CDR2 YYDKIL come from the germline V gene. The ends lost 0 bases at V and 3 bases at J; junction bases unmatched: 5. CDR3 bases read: TGTGCTAGCAGTAGAGATCGGGGACTGGGGGGGCGCCAAAAC. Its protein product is CASSRDRGLGGRQN. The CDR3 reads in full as CASSRDRGLGGRQNTLYF. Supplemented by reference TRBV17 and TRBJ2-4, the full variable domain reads DTTVKQNPRYKLARVGKPVNLICSQTMNHDTMYWYQKKPNQAPKLLLFYYDKILNREADTFEKFQSSRPNNSFCSLYIGSAGLEYSAMYLCASSRDRGLGGRQNTLYFGAGTRLSVL.

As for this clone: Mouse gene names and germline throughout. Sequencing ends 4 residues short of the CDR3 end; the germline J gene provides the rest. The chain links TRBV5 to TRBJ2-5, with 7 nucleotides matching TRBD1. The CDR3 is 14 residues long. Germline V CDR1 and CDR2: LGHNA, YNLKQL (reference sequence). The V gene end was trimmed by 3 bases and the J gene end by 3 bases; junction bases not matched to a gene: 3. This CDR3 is CASSHLGQQDTQYF. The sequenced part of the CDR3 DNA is TGTGCCAGCAGCCACCTGGGACAGCAAGAC.

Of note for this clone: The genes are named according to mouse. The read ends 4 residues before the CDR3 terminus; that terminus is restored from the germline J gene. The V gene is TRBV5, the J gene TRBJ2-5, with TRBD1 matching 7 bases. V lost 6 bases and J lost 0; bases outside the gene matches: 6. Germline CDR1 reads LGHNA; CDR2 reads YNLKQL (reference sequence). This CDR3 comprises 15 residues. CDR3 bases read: TGTGCCAGCAGTCGACAGGGTCTTAACCAAGAC. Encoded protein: CASSRQGLNQD. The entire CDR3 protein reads CASSRQGLNQDTQYF.

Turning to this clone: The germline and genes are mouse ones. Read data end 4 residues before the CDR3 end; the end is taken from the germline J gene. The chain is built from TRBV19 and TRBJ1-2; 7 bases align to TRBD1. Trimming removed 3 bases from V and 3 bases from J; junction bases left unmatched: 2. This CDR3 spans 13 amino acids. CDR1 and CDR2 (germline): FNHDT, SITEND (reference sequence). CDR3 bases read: TGTGCCAGCAGTACAGGGGGTCACTCC. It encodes CASSTGGHS. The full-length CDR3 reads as CASSTGGHSDYTF.

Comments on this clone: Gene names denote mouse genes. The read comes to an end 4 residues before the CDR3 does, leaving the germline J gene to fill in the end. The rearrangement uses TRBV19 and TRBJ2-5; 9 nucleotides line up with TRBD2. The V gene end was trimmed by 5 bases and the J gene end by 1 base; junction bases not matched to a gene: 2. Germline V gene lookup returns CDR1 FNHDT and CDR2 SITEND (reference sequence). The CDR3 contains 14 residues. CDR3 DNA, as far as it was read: TGTGCCAGCAGCCACTGGGGGGACCAAGAC. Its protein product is CASSHWGDQD. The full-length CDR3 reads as CASSHWGDQDTQYF. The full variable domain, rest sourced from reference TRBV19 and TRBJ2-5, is GGIITQTPKFLIGQEGQKLTLKCQQNFNHDTMYWYRQDSGKGLRLIYYSITENDLQKGDLSEGYDASREKKSSFSLTVTSAQKNEMAVFLCASSHWGDQDTQYFGPGTRLLVL.

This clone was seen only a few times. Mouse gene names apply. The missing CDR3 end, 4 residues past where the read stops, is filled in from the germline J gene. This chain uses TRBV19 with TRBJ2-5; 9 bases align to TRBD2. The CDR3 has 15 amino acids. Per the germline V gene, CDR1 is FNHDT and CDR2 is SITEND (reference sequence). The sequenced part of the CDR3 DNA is TGTGCCAGCAGTATCCCCGGACTGGGGAAAGAC. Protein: CASSIPGLGKD. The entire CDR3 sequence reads CASSIPGLGKDTQYF.